This T cell receptor beta chain was recorded in a study of control samples from healthy donors and cancer patients. V lost 2 bases to trimming and J lost 5 bases, with 13 bases between them. Per the germline V gene, CDR1 is SGHRS and CDR2 is YFSETQ. CDR3 length equals 15 residues. Libraries were prepared by immunoSEQ multiplex PCR; TCRdb keeps only in-frame clonotypes and omits some of them. The sample consists of tens of thousands of clones, roughly 88% of them appearing once. The source is a woman between 45 and 65 years old in good health. The sequenced sample consisted of blood. The rearrangement uses TRBV5-1 and TRBJ1-4; perhaps TRBD1 as D (5 bases). CDR3 amino acids: CASSFAGFENEKLFF. In DNA, the CDR3 is TGCGCCAGCAGCTTCGCAGGGTTCGAGAATGAAAAACTGTTTTTT.